Sequencing of this T cell receptor beta chain was carried out in a study of control samples from healthy donors and cancer patients. Germline V gene data show CDR1 as LGHNA and CDR2 as YNFKEQ. Unmatched junction bases numbered 4, after V lost 1 base and J lost 1 base. This CDR3 region has 16 residues. TCRdb's table, derived via immunoSEQ multiplex PCR, lists solely in-frame clones and lacks some. The table lists about 190,000 clones, approximately 91% of them singletons. The TCR comes from a man aged 25-40 years in good health. The chain is built from TRBV4-2 and TRBJ1-1; 9 bases align to TRBD1. Sample: blood. The CDR3 spells CASSQVSGQGNTEAFF. CDR3 DNA sequence: TGTGCCAGCAGCCAAGTCTCGGGACAGGGGAACACTGAAGCTTTCTTT.